The entry that follows covers one TCR beta chain sequence. Its antigen remains unknown. V shed 3 bases and J 4 bases; nucleotides not matched to a gene: 3. This CDR3 is built from 15 residues. The germline V gene encodes CDR1 SGHTA and CDR2 FQGNSA. This sample was included in a study of cytomegalovirus exposure and HLA in healthy donors. Donors in the study were healthy people who gave bone marrow. It was with 60 Vbeta and 13 Jbeta primers that the PCR ran. Here immunoSEQ multiplex PCR was the method, and the copy in TCRdb shows in-frame clones only, minus some. The sample lists over 75,000 clones, around three quarters seen once, with about 3.6% in the top ten. Study-level results: Later analysis identified a missense DCLRE1C variant that was linked to TCR beta V- and J-gene trimming.

This rearrangement joins TRBV7-2 to TRBJ2-2, with TRBD2 identical over 9 bases. The sequence derives from a male donor in good health and CMV-seropositive. Sequencing used PBMCs. CDR3 amino acids: CASSLRLAATGELFF. The CDR3, as DNA: TGTGCCAGCAGCTTGAGACTAGCGGCCACCGGGGAGCTGTTTTTT.